These 22 T cell receptor beta chains share one sample of origin, sequenced in a study of cytomegalovirus exposure and HLA in healthy donors. The PCR used 60 Vbeta and 13 Jbeta primers. The repertoire was sequenced with immunoSEQ multiplex PCR; TCRdb's copy has only in-frame clones and lacks some. Of 150,000 to 200,000 clones listed, around 68% were seen once; the top ten hold approximately 1.6%. Sequencing was done on a sample of PBMCs. These TCRs come from a girl aged 10-17 years in good health and CMV-seronegative.

This clone occurred once. This chain uses TRBV7-9 with TRBJ1-1, with D maybe TRBD1 (5 bases). The V end was cut by 5 bases, the J end by 3 bases, with 10 bases between. The germline V gene has CDR1 SEHNR and CDR2 FQNEAQ (reference sequence). This CDR3 is built from 13 residues. This CDR3 reads CASSVLGDTEAFF. CDR3 DNA sequence: TGTGCCAGCAGCGTCTTAGGGGACACTGAAGCTTTCTTT.

This clone appeared a few times. The J gene is TRBJ2-7, the V gene TRBV6-5; D possibly corresponds to TRBD2 (5 bases). The germline V gene has CDR1 MNHEY and CDR2 SVGAGI. V dropped 0 bases and J dropped 3 bases, with 15 bases sitting between them. CDR3 length: 16 amino acids. In DNA, the CDR3 is TGTGCCAGCAGTTACTCTCTTAGCGACCTCTTCTACGAGCAGTACTTC. Translation: CASSYSLSDLFYEQYF.

V and J are TRBV5-1 and TRBJ1-6, with 8 bases matching TRBD1. The CDR3 contains 18 residues. The J segment lost 0 bases and the V segment lost 3 bases, leaving 8 bases of the junction unmatched. In germline, CDR1 is SGHRS, CDR2 YFSETQ. CDR3 in DNA: TGCGCCAGCAGCTCTTGGACAGGGTCCAGCTCCTATAATTCACCCCTCCACTTT. Translated, it gives CASSSWTGSSSYNSPLHF.

The chain combines TRBV9 with TRBJ2-3; TRBD1 aligns across 8 bases. V shed 3 bases, J shed 2 bases, and the junction held 8 bases outside the gene matches. The germline CDR1 and CDR2 sequences are SGDLS and YYNGEE. This CDR3 has 16 residues. CDR3: CASSGGDRPDTDTQYF. CDR3 bases: TGTGCCAGCAGCGGCGGGGACAGGCCGGACACAGATACGCAGTATTTT.

CDR3 DNA: TGTGCCAGTAGTATTTTGGGCGAAGGCTACACCTTC. This sequence encodes CASSILGEGYTF. The chain uses TRBV19 and TRBJ1-2, with D unclear. Germline CDR1 and CDR2: LNHDA and SQIVND (reference sequence). The CDR3 covers 12 residues. V was cut by 3 bases and J by 8 bases, with 10 bases left in between.

The chain combines TRBV4-1 with TRBJ1-4; perhaps TRBD1 as D (6 bases). This CDR3 is built from 18 residues. Germline V gene sequence: CDR1 MGHRA, CDR2 YSYEKL. Trimming pared 2 bases from V and 3 bases from J, leaving 19 bases between. DNA of the CDR3: TGCGCCAGCAGCCAACCGGACAGTTGGGGTCGAGCTAATGAAAAACTGTTTTTT. Residues: CASSQPDSWGRANEKLFF.

The rearrangement links TRBV19 to TRBJ1-6; 7 bases align to TRBD1. This CDR3 spans 14 amino acids. J gave up 7 bases and V 5 bases, and 5 bases lay outside the gene matches. Per the germline V gene, CDR1 is LNHDA and CDR2 is SQIVND (reference sequence). The CDR3 DNA sequence: TGTGCCAGTAGTGTCCAGGGGGAAAATTCACCCCTCCACTTT. Amino acids: CASSVQGENSPLHF.

This chain connects TRBV27 to TRBJ1-3, with D possibly matching TRBD1 (6 bases). Looked up from germline, CDR1 is MNHEY and CDR2 is SMNVEV (reference sequence). This CDR3 has 14 residues. With 0 bases removed from V and 3 bases from J, the gap between germline ends came to 6 bases. CDR3 protein: CASSLSGHGNTIYF. Here the CDR3 DNA reads TGTGCCAGCAGTTTATCGGGACATGGAAACACCATATATTTT.

The gene calls are TRBV11-2 and TRBJ2-1; D is possibly TRBD2 (6 bases). Looked up from germline, CDR1 is SGHAT and CDR2 is FQNNGV. This CDR3 has 16 amino acids. V was pared by 2 bases and J by 2 bases, with 13 bases between. CDR3 sequence: CASSLQPGGTYNEQFF. DNA of the CDR3: TGTGCCAGCAGCTTACAGCCCGGGGGAACCTACAATGAGCAGTTCTTC.

The chain recombines TRBV6-1 with TRBJ1-2; D is unresolved. Trimming shortened V by 2 bases and J by 8 bases, and 9 bases separated the two germline ends. The CDR3 length is 12 residues. Germline CDR1 is MNHNS and CDR2 is SASEGT. CDR3 sequence reads: CASSESGLGYTF. As DNA, the CDR3 is TGTGCCAGCAGTGAATCAGGCCTCGGCTACACCTTC.

The V and J genes are TRBV7-9 and TRBJ2-3; TRBD2 agrees at 8 bases. The V gene end was trimmed by 7 bases and the J gene end by 6 bases; junction bases not matched to a gene: 6. This CDR3 contains 13 residues. CDR1 and CDR2 (germline): SEHNR, FQNEAQ (reference sequence). The CDR3: CASTPGGRDTQYF. In DNA form, the CDR3 reads TGTGCCAGCACGCCGGGGGGGCGTGATACGCAGTATTTT.

The CDR3, as DNA: TGTGCCAGCAGTTTCGACAGGGGCTACGGGACCCAGTACTTC. Amino acid sequence: CASSFDRGYGTQYF. The V gene is TRBV2, the J gene TRBJ2-5, with 8 nucleotides matching TRBD1. The CDR3 contains 14 residues. The germline V gene encodes CDR1 SNHLY and CDR2 FYNNEI. J lost 7 bases, V lost 5 bases, and 9 bases had no gene match.

The J gene is TRBJ1-2, the V gene TRBV5-6; D may be TRBD1 (6 bases). Trimming pared 3 bases from V and 1 base from J, leaving 13 bases between. Germline V gene data show CDR1 as SGHDT and CDR2 as YYEEEE. CDR3 size: 15 residues. The CDR3 spells CASSSPTGINYGYTF. The CDR3 DNA sequence: TGTGCCAGCAGCTCCCCGACAGGAATTAACTATGGCTACACCTTC.

This clone has just a few counts. The rearrangement links TRBV18 to TRBJ1-5; TRBD1 might be the D (6 bases). V was shortened by 1 base and J by 11 bases, with 9 bases between the two germline ends. The germline gives CDR1 KGHSH, CDR2 LQKENI. This CDR3 spans 12 amino acids. The CDR3 loop reads CASSPRKGAQHF. CDR3 coding DNA: TGTGCCAGCTCACCACGTAAGGGGGCCCAGCATTTT.

V is TRBV5-1 and J is TRBJ2-7; 10 bases map to TRBD2. V lost 7 bases to trimming and J lost 3 bases; unmatched junction nucleotides: 10. The CDR3 loop spans 15 amino acids. Germline CDR1 reads SGHRS; CDR2 reads YFSETQ. The CDR3 region is CASAPRLAGDYEQYF. The CDR3 DNA is TGCGCCAGCGCCCCCCGCCTAGCGGGGGACTACGAGCAGTACTTC.

V is TRBV2 and J is TRBJ1-6; no firm D call. Germline assignment: CDR1 SNHLY and CDR2 FYNNEI. The CDR3 totals 12 residues. The V and J ends lost 7 bases and 7 bases respectively, with 8 bases between them. The CDR3 sequence: CASIAGNSPLHF. The DNA for the CDR3 is TGTGCCAGCATCGCCGGGAATTCACCCCTCCACTTT.

The J gene is TRBJ1-2, the V gene TRBV27; D is undetermined. The CDR3 covers 13 residues. Trimming took 5 bases from V and 5 from J, leaving 12 bases between them. CDR1 and CDR2 from the germline V gene are MNHEY and SMNVEV (reference sequence). The CDR3 DNA follows: TGTGCCAGCAGTCCGAGAATCAATTATGGCTACACCTTC. Protein: CASSPRINYGYTF.

This clone was seen a few times. This rearrangement joins TRBV7-9 to TRBJ1-2, with TRBD1 as a possible D gene (5 bases). V was trimmed by 2 bases and J by 8 bases, leaving 12 bases between them. The CDR3 extends over 13 amino acids. Germline loops: CDR1 SEHNR, CDR2 FQNEAQ (reference sequence). CDR3 coding DNA: TGTGCCAGCAGCTTACCAGGGAGGCGGGGCTACACCTTC. This codes for CASSLPGRRGYTF. Based on the CDR3 plus reference TRBV7-9 and TRBJ1-2, the full variable domain is DTGVSQNPRHKITKRGQNVTFRCDPISEHNRLYWYRQTLGQGPEFLTYFQNEAQLEKSRLLSDRFSAERPKGSFSTLEIQRTEQGDSAMYLCASSLPGRRGYTFGSGTRLTVV.

This chain links TRBV29-1 with TRBJ2-5; 7 bases match TRBD1. Germline lookup yields CDR1 SQVTM and CDR2 ANQGSEA. The J segment lost 5 bases and the V segment lost 7 bases, leaving 13 bases of the junction unmatched. This CDR3 has 14 amino acids. The CDR3 DNA reads as TGCAGCGCAGGACAGGTGGTGGGCGGCGAGACCCAGTACTTC. This sequence encodes CSAGQVVGGETQYF. Drawing the rest from reference TRBV29-1 and TRBJ2-5, the complete variable domain is SAVISQKPSRDICQRGTSLTIQCQVDSQVTMMFWYRQQPGQSLTLIATANQGSEATYESGFVIDKFPISRPNLTFSTLTVSNMSPEDSSIYLCSAGQVVGGETQYFGPGTRLLVL.

This chain connects TRBV7-9 to TRBJ1-2; 8 nucleotides match TRBD1. CDR1 is SEHNR, CDR2 FQNEAQ, per germline (reference sequence). V dropped 1 base and J dropped 3; count of bases not matched to a gene: 7. CDR3 size: 16 residues. The CDR3 nucleotides are TGTGCCAGCAGCTTAGGCCAGGGGGCGCAGGACTATGGCTACACCTTC. It encodes CASSLGQGAQDYGYTF.

The genes are TRBV29-1 and TRBJ2-7; TRBD1 matches at 9 bases. This CDR3 has 14 residues. Germline loops: CDR1 SQVTM, CDR2 ANQGSEA. The J segment lost 6 bases and the V segment lost 0 bases, leaving 6 bases of the junction unmatched. CDR3 loop: CSVEDRRTGAEQYF. CDR3 DNA: TGCAGCGTTGAAGATCGGAGGACAGGGGCCGAGCAGTACTTC.

The sample holds a few counts of this clone. V and J are TRBV15 and TRBJ1-2, with TRBD1 matching over 7 bases. The J segment lost 4 bases and the V segment lost 0 bases, leaving 5 bases of the junction unmatched. This CDR3 has 15 amino acids. The germline V gene has CDR1 LNHNV and CDR2 YYDKDF (reference sequence). This chain's CDR3 is CATSREWGTVYGYTF. CDR3 in DNA: TGTGCCACCAGCAGAGAATGGGGGACAGTCTATGGCTACACCTTC.